The T cell receptor (beta chain) described here comes from a study of CD8+ T cells in alopecia areata. General study results and limits: Unlike in mice, where it was clearer, TCR sharing across patients was less clear, possibly HLA-related. Normal skin's resident alphabeta T cells are also sequenced in scalp samples.

V gave up 10 bases and J gave up 2 bases, with 14 bases separating them. The CDR3 totals 13 residues. The germline V gene encodes CDR1 WSHSY and CDR2 SAAADI. Sequencing relied on a cDNA template that was reverse transcribed from extracted RNA. Sequencing was performed with immunoSEQ multiplex PCR; in TCRdb, only in-frame clones are kept and a portion is missing. The sample has 150,000 to 200,000 clones; 50% to 70% are singletons. About this clone: Its target is unknown.

Treatment here: oral pan-JAK inhibitor, 5-10 mg twice daily. The researchers isolated CD4+ and CD8+ T cells from PBMCs by sorting. The input for sequencing was CD4+ T cells sorted from blood, taken between weeks 49 and 50, from a patient treated with tofacitinib. The chain couples TRBV10-2 to TRBJ1-1; D remains unclear. The TCR comes from a human donor with alopecia areata. The CDR3 DNA is TGCGCCACTGCGGGAAGTACAAACACTGAAGCTTTCTTT. It yields the protein CATAGSTNTEAFF.